This T cell receptor (beta chain) emerged from a study of blood T cells in healthy people across ages. Study findings and constraints: The fall in TCR beta diversity per million T cells was roughly linear with age. Naive CD4+ cell counts and diversity both ran higher in long-lived than in aged donors.

Together with a sample-barcoded 5' primer, a J-beta primer mix was included in a second PCR lasting about 6 to 11 cycles. TCRdb itself ran the 5' RACE reads through MiXCR, one entry per CDR3 protein. The sample records about 620,000 distinct CDR3 sequences, over 40% being singletons. About this clonotype itself: Antigen unknown.

Material: blood. The receptor comes from a woman aged 80 or older in good health.

CDR3: CASSMDEDETQYF. The CDR3 DNA follows: TGTGCCAGCAGTATGGACGAGGACGAGACCCAGTACTTC. The V call is TRBV6-5, the J call TRBJ2-5; D is unclear. This CDR3 is built from 13 residues. V lost 5 bases, J lost 5 bases, and 12 bases lay in between. Per germline, CDR1 MNHEY and CDR2 SVGAGI.